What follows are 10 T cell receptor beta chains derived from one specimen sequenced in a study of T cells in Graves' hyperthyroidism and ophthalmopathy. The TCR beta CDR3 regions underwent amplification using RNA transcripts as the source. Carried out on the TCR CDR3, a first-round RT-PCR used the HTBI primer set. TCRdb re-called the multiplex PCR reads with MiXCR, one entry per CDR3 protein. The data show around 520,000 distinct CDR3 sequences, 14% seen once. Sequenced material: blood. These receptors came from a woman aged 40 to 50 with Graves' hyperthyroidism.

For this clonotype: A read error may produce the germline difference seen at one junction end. CDR3 in amino acids: CASRPAGDQPRHF. In nucleotides, the CDR3 is TGTGCCAGCAGACCGGCAGGGGATCAGCCCCGGCATTTT. The V gene is TRBV28, the J gene TRBJ1-5, with D possibly TRBD1 on 6 matching bases. Looked up from germline, CDR1 is MDHEN and CDR2 is SYDVKM. This CDR3 region has 13 residues.

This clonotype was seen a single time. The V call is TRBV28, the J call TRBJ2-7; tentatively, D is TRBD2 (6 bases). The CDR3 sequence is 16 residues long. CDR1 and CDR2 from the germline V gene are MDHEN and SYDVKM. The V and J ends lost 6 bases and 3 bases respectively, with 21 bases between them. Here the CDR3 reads CASSDPGGSGIYEQYF. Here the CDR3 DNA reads TGTGCCAGCAGCGACCCTGGAGGTAGCGGCATCTACGAGCAGTACTTC.

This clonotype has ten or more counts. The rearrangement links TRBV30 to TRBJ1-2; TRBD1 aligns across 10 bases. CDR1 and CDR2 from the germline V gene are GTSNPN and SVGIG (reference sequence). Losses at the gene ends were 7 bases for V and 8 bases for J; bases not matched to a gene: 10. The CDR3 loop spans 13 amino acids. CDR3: CAYRPGQGKGYTF. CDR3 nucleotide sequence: TGTGCCTACCGACCGGGACAGGGGAAAGGCTACACCTTC.

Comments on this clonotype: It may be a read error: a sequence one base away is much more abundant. Here the CDR3 DNA reads TGTGCCAGAAGACAGGGTGGCTCTGGGGCCAACGTCCTGACTTTC. Residues: CARRQGGSGANVLTF. The V gene is TRBV3-1, the J gene TRBJ2-6, with 7 positions matching TRBD1. Trimming cost V 9 bases and J 0 bases; bases outside gene matches: 5. Germline V gives CDR1 LGHDT, CDR2 YNNKEL (reference sequence). This CDR3 has 15 residues.

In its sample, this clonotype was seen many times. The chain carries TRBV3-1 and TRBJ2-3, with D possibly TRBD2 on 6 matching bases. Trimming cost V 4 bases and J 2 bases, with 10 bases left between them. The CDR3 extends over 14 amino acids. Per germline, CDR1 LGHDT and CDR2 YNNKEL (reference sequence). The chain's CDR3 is CASSLRTNTDTQYF. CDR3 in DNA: TGTGCCAGCAGCCTTCGGACTAACACAGATACGCAGTATTTT.

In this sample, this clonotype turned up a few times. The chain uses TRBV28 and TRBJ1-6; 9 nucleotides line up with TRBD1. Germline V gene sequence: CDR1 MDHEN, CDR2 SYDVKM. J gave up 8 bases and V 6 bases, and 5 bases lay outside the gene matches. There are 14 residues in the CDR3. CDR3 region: CASRGQGVHSPLHF. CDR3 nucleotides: TGTGCCAGCAGGGGACAGGGCGTGCATTCACCCCTCCACTTT.

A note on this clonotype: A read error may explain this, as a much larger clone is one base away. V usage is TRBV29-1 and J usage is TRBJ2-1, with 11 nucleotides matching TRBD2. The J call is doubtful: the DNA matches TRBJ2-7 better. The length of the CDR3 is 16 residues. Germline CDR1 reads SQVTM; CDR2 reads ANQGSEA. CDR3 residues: CSVVTSGSNSHNEQYF. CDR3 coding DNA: TGCAGCGTGGTTACTAGCGGGAGTAACTCCCACAATGAGCAGTACTTC.

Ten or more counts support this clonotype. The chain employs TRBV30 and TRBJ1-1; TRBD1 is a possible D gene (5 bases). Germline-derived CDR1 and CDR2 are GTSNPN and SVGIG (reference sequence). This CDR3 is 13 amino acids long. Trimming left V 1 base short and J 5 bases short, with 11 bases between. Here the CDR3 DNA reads TGTGCCTGGAGTGCAGGGCTGGGGACTGAAGCTTTCTTT. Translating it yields CAWSAGLGTEAFF.

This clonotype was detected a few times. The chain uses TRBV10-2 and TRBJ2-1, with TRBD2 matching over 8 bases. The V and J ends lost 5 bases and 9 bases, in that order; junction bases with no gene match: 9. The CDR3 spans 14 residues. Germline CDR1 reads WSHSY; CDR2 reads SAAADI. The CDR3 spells CASSTAGDAVEQFF. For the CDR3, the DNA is TGCGCCAGCAGTACAGCGGGAGATGCGGTTGAGCAGTTCTTC.

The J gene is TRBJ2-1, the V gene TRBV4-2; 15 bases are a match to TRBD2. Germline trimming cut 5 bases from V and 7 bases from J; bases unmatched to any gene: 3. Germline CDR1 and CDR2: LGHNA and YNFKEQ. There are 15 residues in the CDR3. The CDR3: CASSMGLAGGNEQFF. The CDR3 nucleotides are TGTGCCAGCAGCATGGGACTAGCGGGAGGTAATGAGCAGTTCTTC.